A single sample gave rise to the 18 T cell receptor beta chains below, sequenced in a study of OX40 agonist ivuxolimab in advanced cancers. Libraries were prepared by immunoSEQ multiplex PCR; TCRdb keeps only in-frame clonotypes and omits some of them. This sample has 15,000 to 20,000 clones, with about 88% found just once. Sequences were derived from CD4+ or CD8+ T cells sorted from blood, sampled in a trial of the OX40 agonist ivuxolimab. These receptors were taken from an adult with an advanced solid tumor such as melanoma, head and neck, liver or kidney cancer.

The chain carries TRBV27 and TRBJ2-7, with 9 bases that match TRBD1. The CDR3 contains 14 residues. V trimming: 5 bases; J trimming: 6 bases; junction bases outside the gene matches: 8. Germline V gene sequence: CDR1 MNHEY, CDR2 SMNVEV (reference sequence). As DNA, the CDR3 is TGTGCCAGCAGTCATTGGACAGGGGATCGCGAGCAGTACTTC. Amino acid sequence: CASSHWTGDREQYF.

The chain is built from TRBV5-5 and TRBJ2-1; D gene ambiguous. The CDR3 has 16 residues. CDR1 and CDR2 from the germline V gene are SGHKS and YYEKEE (reference sequence). V was pared by 0 bases and J by 2 bases, with 12 bases between. CDR3 region: CASSLAGLEPYNEQFF. The CDR3, as DNA: TGTGCCAGCAGCTTGGCCGGGCTCGAACCCTACAATGAGCAGTTCTTC.

The V and J genes are TRBV6-6 and TRBJ1-3; TRBD1 might be the D (6 bases). The germline V gene encodes CDR1 MNHNY and CDR2 SVGAGI (reference sequence). CDR3 length: 15 amino acids. The V end was cut by 4 bases, the J end by 2 bases, with 12 bases between. The CDR3 loop is CASSWVRGPGNTIYF. The CDR3 nucleotides are TGTGCCAGCAGTTGGGTCAGGGGCCCTGGAAACACCATATATTTT.

V is TRBV9 and J is TRBJ2-3; D may be TRBD1 or TRBD2 (5 bases each). CDR1 SGDLS and CDR2 YYNGEE come from the germline V gene. The CDR3 runs to 13 residues. The ends were cut back, 2 bases at V and 4 bases at J, with 8 bases in the middle. CDR3 sequence: CASSVGTADTQYF. The CDR3 DNA is TGTGCCAGCAGCGTGGGGACGGCAGATACGCAGTATTTT.

The gene calls are TRBV2 and TRBJ2-7; tentatively, D is TRBD2 (6 bases). Germline CDR1 is SNHLY and CDR2 is FYNNEI. The CDR3 spans 9 residues. V lost 11 bases to trimming and J lost 8 bases, with 10 bases between them. For the CDR3, the DNA is TGTGCCGCGGGGTCTCAGCAGTACTTC. It specifies CAAGSQQYF.

The chain employs TRBV19 and TRBJ1-2; tentatively, D is TRBD1 (5 bases). Trimming left V 2 bases short and J 3 bases short, with 22 bases between. CDR3 length equals 18 residues. Germline CDR1 and CDR2: LNHDA and SQIVND (reference sequence). CDR3 residues: CASSIFGGQGLIDYGYTF. CDR3 sequence (DNA): TGTGCCAGTAGTATATTTGGAGGACAAGGTCTCATTGACTATGGCTACACCTTC. Looking up the rest from reference TRBV19 and TRBJ1-2 gives the full variable domain: DGGITQSPKYLFRKEGQNVTLSCEQNLNHDAMYWYRQDPGQGLRLIYYSQIVNDFQKGDIAEGYSVSREKKESFPLTVTSAQKNPTAFYLCASSIFGGQGLIDYGYTFGSGTRLTVV.

V and J are TRBV9 and TRBJ1-1, with D perhaps matching TRBD1 (5 bases). The germline V gene encodes CDR1 SGDLS and CDR2 YYNGEE. V was clipped by 4 bases and J by 5 bases, with 18 bases between them. The length of the CDR3 is 15 residues. The CDR3 DNA follows: TGTGCCAGCAGCCCCGGGGGGGGAGTAGGAACTGAAGCTTTCTTT. As protein: CASSPGGGVGTEAFF.

The genes are TRBV6-5 and TRBJ2-7, with 9 positions matching TRBD2. V lost 8 bases, J lost 1 base, and 0 bases stayed unmatched. Germline V lookup: CDR1 MNHEY, CDR2 SVGAGI. The CDR3 covers 12 residues. The DNA of the CDR3 is TGTGCCAGCCTAGCGGGGTCCTACGAGCAGTACTTC. It translates to CASLAGSYEQYF.

Only a few counts were recorded for this clone. This sequence joins TRBV2 and TRBJ1-5; no firm D call. There are 12 residues in the CDR3. Trimming stripped 6 bases from V and 3 bases from J, with 6 bases between. The V gene's germline CDR1 is SNHLY and CDR2 FYNNEI. CDR3 sequence: CASRGDNQPQHF. In DNA form, the CDR3 reads TGTGCCAGCAGGGGTGACAATCAGCCCCAGCATTTT. Drawing the rest from reference TRBV2 and TRBJ1-5, the complete variable domain is EPEVTQTPSHQVTQMGQEVILRCVPISNHLYFYWYRQILGQKVEFLVSFYNNEISEKSEIFDDQFSVERPDGSNFTLKIRSTKLEDSAMYFCASRGDNQPQHFGDGTRLSIL.

The J gene is TRBJ2-7, the V gene TRBV27; no clear D. V shed 4 bases and J shed 4 bases, with 5 bases lying between them. The CDR3 contains 11 residues. Germline V gene sequence: CDR1 MNHEY, CDR2 SMNVEV (reference sequence). CDR3 residues: CASSSFYEQYF. The CDR3 DNA follows: TGTGCCAGCAGTTCTTTTTACGAGCAGTACTTC.

CDR3 coding DNA: TGTGCCAGCAGTTACTGGACGGAGGGGGAGCAGTACTTC. Translated: CASSYWTEGEQYF. The chain has TRBV27 and TRBJ2-7; possibly TRBD2 for D (6 bases). The CDR3 runs to 13 residues. The V gene lost 4 bases and the J gene lost 7 bases, with 14 bases spanning the gap. Germline V gene sequence: CDR1 MNHEY, CDR2 SMNVEV (reference sequence).

The CDR3 nucleotides read TGTGCCTGGAGTTTCAGCGCGTCCTACGAGCAGTACTTC. Amino acids: CAWSFSASYEQYF. This chain joins TRBV30 and TRBJ2-7; D not resolved. Germline values: CDR1 GTSNPN, CDR2 SVGIG (reference sequence). The CDR3 loop spans 13 amino acids. Trimming left V 2 bases short and J 1 base short, with 9 bases between.

The V and J genes are TRBV27 and TRBJ2-7, with 9 positions matching TRBD1. This CDR3 region has 17 residues. Trimming removed 5 bases from V and 4 bases from J; junction bases left unmatched: 15. CDR1 is MNHEY and CDR2 is SMNVEV in the germline V gene (reference sequence). CDR3 sequence: CASSPVLDGTGKYEQYF. The CDR3 nucleotides are TGTGCCAGCAGTCCAGTCCTGGACGGGACAGGGAAATACGAGCAGTACTTC.

This sequence joins TRBV27 and TRBJ2-6; D not certain. This CDR3 is 17 amino acids long. V lost 9 bases, J lost 2 bases, and 20 bases lay in between. The germline gives CDR1 MNHEY, CDR2 SMNVEV (reference sequence). The CDR3 nucleotides read TGTGCCAGTTCGTTAGTCAGCGCAGCCCCTGGGGCCAACGTCCTGACTTTC. It yields the protein CASSLVSAAPGANVLTF. Supplemented by reference TRBV27 and TRBJ2-6, the full variable domain reads EAQVTQNPRYLITVTGKKLTVTCSQNMNHEYMSWYRQDPGLGLRQIYYSMNVEVTDKGDVPEGYKVSRKEKRNFPLILESPSPNQTSLYFCASSLVSAAPGANVLTFGAGSRLTVL.

The chain employs TRBV13 and TRBJ2-1, with D unresolved. The CDR3 contains 13 residues. V was shortened by 2 bases and J by 4 bases, with 6 bases between the two germline ends. Germline V gives CDR1 PRHDT, CDR2 FYEKMQ (reference sequence). Here the CDR3 DNA reads TGTGCCAGCAGCTTACCAGATTACAATGAGCAGTTCTTC. Translating it yields CASSLPDYNEQFF.

CDR3: CASSVEGDSSSYNSPLHF. CDR3 coding DNA: TGTGCCAGCAGCGTAGAGGGGGACAGCAGCTCCTATAATTCACCCCTCCACTTT. The chain links TRBV9 to TRBJ1-6, with 7 bases matching TRBD1. Germline V gene data show CDR1 as SGDLS and CDR2 as YYNGEE. V dropped 0 bases and J dropped 0; count of bases not matched to a gene: 6. The CDR3 totals 18 residues.

This clone was seen a single time. The rearrangement links TRBV27 to TRBJ1-4, with D hard to call. From germline, CDR1 is MNHEY and CDR2 SMNVEV (reference sequence). Trimming took 6 bases from V and 0 from J, leaving 17 bases between them. This CDR3 has 17 amino acids. CDR3 loop: CASSPFPGVATNEKLFF. As DNA, the CDR3 is TGTGCCAGCAGCCCCTTTCCCGGCGTTGCAACTAATGAAAAACTGTTTTTT.

The sample holds one count of this clone. V usage is TRBV27 and J usage is TRBJ2-1; 10 nucleotides line up with TRBD2. Germline values: CDR1 MNHEY, CDR2 SMNVEV (reference sequence). J gave up 4 bases and V 6 bases, and 12 bases lay outside the gene matches. The CDR3 extends over 17 amino acids. CDR3 sequence reads: CASSQRASGGIYNEQFF. The DNA of the CDR3 is TGTGCCAGCAGCCAGCGGGCTAGCGGGGGAATTTACAATGAGCAGTTCTTC.